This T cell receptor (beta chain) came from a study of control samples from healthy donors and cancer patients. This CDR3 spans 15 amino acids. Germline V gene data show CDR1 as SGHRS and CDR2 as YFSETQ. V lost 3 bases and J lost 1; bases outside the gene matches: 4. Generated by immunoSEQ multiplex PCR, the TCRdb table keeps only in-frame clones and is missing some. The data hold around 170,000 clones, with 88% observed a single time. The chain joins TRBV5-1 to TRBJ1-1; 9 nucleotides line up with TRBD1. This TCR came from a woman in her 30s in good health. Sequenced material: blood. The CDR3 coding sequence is TGCGCCAGCAGCTGGGGACAGGGAAAGAACACTGAAGCTTTCTTT. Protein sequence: CASSWGQGKNTEAFF.